These 21 T cell receptor beta chains were all obtained from the same sample, sequenced in a study of blood T cell repertoires in COVID-19. The table came from immunoSEQ multiplex PCR; TCRdb's copy has only in-frame clones and leaves some out. The data hold some 130,000 clones, with around 88% observed a single time. Sequenced: peripheral blood. Receptors were obtained from a man over 45 with acute or convalescent COVID-19.

The V and J genes are TRBV2 and TRBJ2-3; 11 positions agree with TRBD1. This CDR3 contains 15 residues. Germline V gene lookup returns CDR1 SNHLY and CDR2 FYNNEI. Losses at the gene ends were 6 bases for V and 4 bases for J; bases not matched to a gene: 6. The CDR3 region is CASSLKGQGADTQYF. The CDR3 region has the DNA TGTGCCAGCAGCTTAAAGGGACAGGGGGCAGATACGCAGTATTTT.

The chain joins TRBV5-1 to TRBJ2-2; weak D call: TRBD2 (5 bases). V was shortened by 1 base and J by 6 bases, with 16 bases between the two germline ends. This CDR3 has 16 residues. CDR1 and CDR2 (germline): SGHRS, YFSETQ. CDR3 in amino acids: CASSLRAILSAGELFF. The CDR3 DNA reads TGCGCCAGCAGCTTGCGGGCCATACTTAGCGCCGGGGAGCTGTTTTTT.

The rearrangement links TRBV5-1 to TRBJ1-5; weak D call: TRBD1 (6 bases). Trimming stripped 3 bases from V and 2 bases from J, with 12 bases between. Germline V CDR1 and CDR2: SGHRS, YFSETQ. The CDR3 length is 15 residues. DNA of the CDR3: TGCGCCAGCAGCTATTCAGGGGCCCGCAATCAGCCCCAGCATTTT. Its protein product is CASSYSGARNQPQHF.

The chain is built from TRBV7-9 and TRBJ2-1, with 10 nucleotides matching TRBD1. Germline V gene lookup returns CDR1 SEHNR and CDR2 FQNEAQ (reference sequence). The CDR3 consists of 14 residues. V lost 5 bases and J lost 7; bases outside the gene matches: 5. The CDR3, as DNA: TGTGCCAGCAGCGACTGGACAGGGGGAAATGAGCAGTTCTTC. Translating gives CASSDWTGGNEQFF.

This chain links TRBV15 with TRBJ1-2; TRBD1 is a possible D gene (6 bases). Germline V lookup: CDR1 LNHNV, CDR2 YYDKDF (reference sequence). CDR3 size: 18 residues. With 0 bases removed from V and 1 base from J, the gap between germline ends came to 18 bases. The CDR3 reads CATSRDSPGALSNYGYTF. For the CDR3, the DNA is TGTGCCACCAGCAGAGATTCCCCAGGGGCGTTGAGTAACTATGGCTACACCTTC.

This clone was seen once. The chain employs TRBV19 and TRBJ2-4; 13 bases agree with TRBD2. J gave up 10 bases and V 6 bases, and 12 bases lay outside the gene matches. The length of the CDR3 is 16 residues. In germline, CDR1 is LNHDA, CDR2 SQIVND (reference sequence). In DNA, the CDR3 is TGTGCCAGTAGACCCGACAGGGGGACTAGCGGGGCTATTCAGTACTTC. Protein sequence: CASRPDRGTSGAIQYF. Full variable domain (outside the CDR3, taken from reference TRBV19 and TRBJ2-4): DGGITQSPKYLFRKEGQNVTLSCEQNLNHDAMYWYRQDPGQGLRLIYYSQIVNDFQKGDIAEGYSVSREKKESFPLTVTSAQKNPTAFYLCASRPDRGTSGAIQYFGAGTRLSVL.

CDR3 DNA sequence: TGCGCCAGCAGCCTGGACGGGAGAAGCACAGATACGCAGTATTTT. Amino acids: CASSLDGRSTDTQYF. V usage is TRBV5-1 and J usage is TRBJ2-3, with D possibly TRBD2 on 6 matching bases. V lost 4 bases and J 0 bases, leaving 12 bases between the germline ends. Germline V CDR1 and CDR2: SGHRS, YFSETQ. The CDR3 consists of 15 residues.

V gene TRBV29-1 combines with J gene TRBJ2-5, with 7 bases that match TRBD1. CDR1 SQVTM and CDR2 ANQGSEA come from the germline V gene. The length of the CDR3 is 14 residues. The V segment lost 3 bases and the J segment 4 bases; nucleotides outside the gene matches: 8. This chain's CDR3 is CSVDRGSGSETQYF. CDR3 nucleotides: TGCAGCGTTGACAGGGGGTCAGGATCAGAGACCCAGTACTTC.

The V gene is TRBV28, the J gene TRBJ2-3, with TRBD2 identical over 10 bases. The ends lost 4 bases at V and 2 bases at J; junction bases unmatched: 9. Germline V gene sequence: CDR1 MDHEN, CDR2 SYDVKM. This CDR3 has 17 amino acids. In nucleotides, the CDR3 is TGTGCCAGCAGTTATAACCTAGCGGGAGACTTCACAGATACGCAGTATTTT. Translated: CASSYNLAGDFTDTQYF.

The rearrangement uses TRBV25-1 and TRBJ1-4; D ambiguous. Germline V gives CDR1 MGHDK, CDR2 SYGVNS. CDR3 size: 15 residues. V lost 1 base and J 1 base, leaving 7 bases between the germline ends. CDR3 nucleotides: TGTGCCAGCAGTGAATTGGAGGGAACTAATGAAAAACTGTTTTTT. Amino acid sequence: CASSELEGTNEKLFF.

The chain employs TRBV9 and TRBJ1-3; no definite D call. This CDR3 comprises 15 residues. Germline V lookup: CDR1 SGDLS, CDR2 YYNGEE. The V and J ends lost 4 bases and 9 bases respectively, with 20 bases between them. CDR3 protein: CASSPMGGSGATIYF. Written as DNA, the CDR3 is TGTGCCAGCAGCCCCATGGGAGGGTCCGGTGCCACCATATATTTT.

V gene TRBV27 combines with J gene TRBJ2-2, with 8 bases that match TRBD1. The length of the CDR3 is 14 residues. Germline V gives CDR1 MNHEY, CDR2 SMNVEV (reference sequence). The V segment lost 5 bases and the J segment 8 bases; nucleotides outside the gene matches: 7. For the CDR3, the DNA is TGTGCCAGCAGTCAGGACAGGGCATTTGGGGAGCTGTTTTTT. It codes for CASSQDRAFGELFF.

The chain employs TRBV5-1 and TRBJ1-5; D unresolved. CDR1 is SGHRS and CDR2 is YFSETQ in the germline V gene. V lost 0 bases to trimming and J lost 5 bases, with 9 bases between them. The CDR3 spans 14 residues. CDR3 nucleotides: TGCGCCAGCAGCTTGGGACAACCCCATCAGCCCCAGCATTTT. This codes for CASSLGQPHQPQHF.

V and J are TRBV28 and TRBJ1-4, with 8 bases matching TRBD1. CDR1 and CDR2 from the germline V gene are MDHEN and SYDVKM. J gave up 5 bases and V 9 bases, and 8 bases lay outside the gene matches. The length of the CDR3 is 14 residues. The CDR3 loop is CASFPGGSNEKLFF. The CDR3 DNA is TGTGCCAGTTTTCCAGGGGGCTCCAATGAAAAACTGTTTTTT.

V and J are TRBV19 and TRBJ1-1; weak D call: TRBD1 (5 bases). V was pared by 1 base and J by 0 bases, with 6 bases between. Germline assignment: CDR1 LNHDA and CDR2 SQIVND (reference sequence). CDR3 length equals 14 residues. The DNA of the CDR3 is TGTGCCAGTAGTATAGGACAGATGAACACTGAAGCTTTCTTT. Amino acid sequence: CASSIGQMNTEAFF.

This chain connects TRBV4-1 to TRBJ1-5; D gene uncertain. Trimming cost V 0 bases and J 4 bases, with 16 bases left between them. The CDR3 totals 17 residues. Per the germline V gene, CDR1 is MGHRA and CDR2 is YSYEKL. This CDR3 is CASSQDIGGLLNQPQHF. The CDR3 DNA is TGCGCCAGCAGCCAAGATATTGGCGGACTCCTAAATCAGCCCCAGCATTTT.

This chain links TRBV6-6 with TRBJ1-5; no clear D. Trimming removed 6 bases from V and 4 bases from J, with 4 bases in between. CDR1 MNHNY and CDR2 SVGAGI come from the germline V gene (reference sequence). The CDR3 spans 11 residues. The CDR3 DNA reads as TGTGCCAGCAGCACAAATCAGCCCCAGCATTTT. Translation gives CASSTNQPQHF.

This clone has a single count. The chain recombines TRBV10-1 with TRBJ1-6; maybe TRBD1 (6 bases). The CDR3 spans 14 residues. Trimming took 5 bases from V and 10 from J, leaving 15 bases between them. Germline V gene sequence: CDR1 WNHNN, CDR2 SYGVQD (reference sequence). CDR3 nucleotide sequence: TGCGCCAGCAGTACCGGGACAAGAAGATCACCCCTCCACTTT. Amino acids: CASSTGTRRSPLHF.

CDR3 amino acids: CASSSPWTGSYGYTF. CDR3 in DNA: TGCGCCAGCAGCTCCCCGTGGACAGGGTCGTATGGCTACACCTTC. The chain couples TRBV5-1 to TRBJ1-2; TRBD1 agrees at 8 bases. CDR1 and CDR2 from the germline V gene are SGHRS and YFSETQ. The trim removed 3 bases at V and 5 bases at J, leaving 9 bases unmatched. The CDR3 extends over 15 amino acids.

The V call is TRBV11-1, the J call TRBJ1-6, with 9 nucleotides matching TRBD1. Germline V lookup: CDR1 SGHAT, CDR2 FQDESV (reference sequence). The CDR3 length is 15 residues. The V gene end was trimmed by 5 bases and the J gene end by 10 bases; junction bases not matched to a gene: 9. CDR3 in DNA: TGTGCCAGCAGCCCGAGGACAGGGGCCAACTCACCCCTCCACTTT. This gives the protein CASSPRTGANSPLHF. Full variable domain (outside the CDR3, taken from reference TRBV11-1 and TRBJ1-6): EAEVAQSPRYKITEKSQAVAFWCDPISGHATLYWYRQILGQGPELLVQFQDESVVDDSQLPKDRFSAERLKGVDSTLKIQPAELGDSAMYLCASSPRTGANSPLHFGNGTRLTVT.

J is TRBJ1-4 and V is TRBV2, with D possibly being TRBD1 (6 bases). The V and J ends lost 5 bases and 1 base respectively, with 11 bases between them. The CDR3 extends over 15 amino acids. The germline V gene has CDR1 SNHLY and CDR2 FYNNEI. This CDR3 reads CASSKQGGTNEKLFF. CDR3 nucleotide sequence: TGTGCCAGCAGTAAACAGGGTGGAACTAATGAAAAACTGTTTTTT.